Detailed here is one T cell receptor beta chain. What it binds is not known. The CDR3 is 15 residues long. The germline V gene has CDR1 LNHDA and CDR2 SQIVND (reference sequence). Losses at the gene ends were 5 bases for V and 6 bases for J; bases not matched to a gene: 9. This record comes from a study of OX40 agonist ivuxolimab in advanced cancers. Whole-study results and caveats: At 0.1 to 3.0 mg/kg and by week 6, clonal expansion occurred in CD4+ and CD8+ blood T cells. Nonresponders, in some cases, also had low normalized T-cell clonal expansion. Researchers report that CD8+ T cells had, on average, more expanded clones than CD4+.

Sequencing was performed with immunoSEQ multiplex PCR; in TCRdb, only in-frame clones are kept and a portion is missing. Found here are about 80,000 clones, around nine tenths of them singletons; the top ten hold about 5.9%. This clonotype originated in an adult with an advanced solid tumor such as melanoma, head and neck, liver or kidney cancer. Material: CD4+ or CD8+ T cells sorted from blood, obtained in a trial of the OX40 agonist ivuxolimab. The chain carries TRBV19 and TRBJ1-5; 8 bases are a match to TRBD1. The CDR3 loop reads CASSHGQGVGQPQHF. In DNA, the CDR3 is TGTGCCAGTAGTCACGGACAGGGAGTGGGTCAGCCCCAGCATTTT.